These T cell receptor beta chains were read from a single sample in a study of molecular identifiers for immune sequencing clone quantification. TCRdb independently ran MiXCR on the PCR reads; one entry per CDR3 protein. Of 300,000 to 400,000 distinct CDR3 sequences in the sample, 24% were seen once. Sequencing input: naive CD8+ T cells from blood, with Jurkat cell RNA spiked in. The receptors stem from a human donor in good health. Some libraries in this study had Jurkat cell RNA spiked in. CDR3s include the opening cysteine and the closing phenylalanine or tryptophan. D genes are given only for firm matches. Expanded clones are given a class, and other clones once, few, many or no size at all.

size	V	D	J	CDR3	DNA
NA	TRBV11-3	TRBD2	TRBJ2-3	CASSSHSGGAADTQYF	TGTGCCAGCAGCTCTCATAGCGGGGGGGCGGCAGATACGCAGTATTTT
many	TRBV7-9	TRBD2	TRBJ2-7	CASSSITSGRAVRYHEQYF	TGTGCCAGCAGCTCGATAACTAGCGGGAGGGCCGTTAGGTACCACGAGCAGTACTTC
NA	TRBV5-4	TRBD2	TRBJ2-5	CASSHGTSGGSYQETQYF	TGTGCCAGCAGTCACGGGACTAGCGGGGGCTCGTACCAAGAGACCCAGTACTTC
many	TRBV7-9	TRBD2	TRBJ2-3	CASSLYPSGNTDTQYF	TGTGCCAGCAGCTTATACCCTAGCGGGAATACAGATACGCAGTATTTT
NA	TRBV7-9	NA	TRBJ2-7	CASSLGQSSYAQYF	TGTGCCAGCAGCTTAGGTCAAAGCTCCTACGCGCAGTACTTC
NA	TRBV4-3	TRBD1	TRBJ1-2	CASSQDAGGCGYTF	TGCGCCAGCAGCCAAGATGCAGGGGGCTGTGGCTACACCTTC
once	TRBV7-9	NA	TRBJ1-4	CASSLSGGFSGEKLFF	TGTGCCAGCAGCTTATCGGGGGGCTTTAGCGGTGAAAAACTGTTTTTT
many	TRBV4-3	NA	TRBJ2-7	CASSQGNDEQYF	TGCGCCAGCAGCCAAGGGAACGACGAGCAGTACTTC
few	TRBV29-1	TRBD2	TRBJ2-2	CSVAGAGGNTGELFF	TGCAGCGTTGCGGGAGCGGGAGGGAACACCGGGGAGCTGTTTTTT
many	TRBV5-1	NA	TRBJ2-6	CASSLQGPSGANVLTF	TGCGCCAGCAGCTTACAGGGCCCCTCTGGGGCCAACGTCCTGACTTTC
few	TRBV4-3	TRBD1	TRBJ2-2	CASRKGQDSYTGELFF	TGCGCCAGCAGAAAGGGACAGGACAGTTACACCGGGGAGCTGTTTTTT
many	TRBV6-5	TRBD2	TRBJ2-7	CASSYSGGGYEQYF	TGTGCCAGCAGTTACTCGGGGGGGGGTTACGAGCAGTACTTC
few	TRBV2	TRBD1	TRBJ2-7	CASIPDRGRAYEQYF	TGTGCCAGCATCCCAGACAGGGGGAGAGCCTACGAGCAGTACTTC
many	TRBV9	NA	TRBJ2-5	CASGRDNWGQETQYF	TGTGCCAGCGGCAGGGACAATTGGGGCCAAGAGACCCAGTACTTC
many	TRBV7-9	NA	TRBJ2-3	CASSLVGFGTDTQYF	TGTGCCAGCAGCTTAGTGGGCTTCGGCACAGATACGCAGTATTTT
few	TRBV19	TRBD2	TRBJ2-5	CASSIGALADETQYF	TGTGCCAGTAGTATAGGGGCTCTAGCGGACGAGACCCAGTACTTC
NA	TRBV7-6	NA	TRBJ1-1	CASSLGGGITEAFF	TGTGCCAGCAGCTTAGGGGGGGGGATTACTGAAGCTTTCTTT
NA	TRBV6-6	TRBD2	TRBJ2-2	CASSFTGLAGTGELFF	TGTGCCAGCAGCTTTACTGGTCTAGCGGGAACCGGGGAGCTGTTTTTT
many	TRBV7-9	NA	TRBJ1-5	CASSPQNQPQHF	TGTGCCAGCAGCCCCCAAAATCAGCCCCAGCATTTT
NA	TRBV20-1	TRBD1	TRBJ2-7	CSASGRQGSYEQYF	TGCAGTGCTAGTGGACGACAGGGTTCCTACGAGCAGTACTTC
many	TRBV11-2	TRBD1	TRBJ1-1	CASSLWTGHTEAFF	TGTGCCAGCAGCTTATGGACAGGGCACACTGAAGCTTTCTTT
few	TRBV10-3	TRBD2	TRBJ2-7	CAINEAGVLTEQYF	TGTGCCATCAACGAAGCGGGGGTGCTCACCGAGCAGTACTTC
NA	TRBV11-2	NA	TRBJ2-1	CASNTYNEQFF	TGTGCCAGCAACACCTACAATGAGCAGTTCTTC
many	TRBV6-2/TRBV6-3	NA	TRBJ2-1	CASSYSRGSEQFF	TGTGCCAGCAGTTACTCAAGGGGAAGTGAGCAGTTCTTC
NA	TRBV6-2/TRBV6-3	TRBD1	TRBJ1-5	CASSKGQGSLGNQPQHF	TGTGCCAGCAGTAAGGGACAGGGAAGTCTTGGCAATCAGCCCCAGCATTTT
few	TRBV7-8	NA	TRBJ2-1	CASSLSQYNEQFF	TGTGCCAGCAGCTTATCCCAATACAATGAGCAGTTCTTC
many	TRBV12-3/TRBV12-4	NA	TRBJ2-3	CASSFPGAMDTQYF	TGTGCCAGCAGTTTCCCGGGAGCAATGGATACGCAGTATTTT
many	TRBV20-1	NA	TRBJ1-2	CSARDRQVTF	TGCAGTGCTAGAGATAGGCAGGTCACCTTC
NA	TRBV7-2	TRBD1	TRBJ2-7	CASSSTGGDSSYEQYF	TGTGCCAGCAGCTCGACAGGGGGCGACAGCTCCTACGAGCAGTACTTC
NA	TRBV7-9	NA	TRBJ2-2	CASSSSTRGLAGELFF	TGTGCCAGCAGCTCCTCGACTAGGGGGTTGGCCGGGGAGCTGTTTTTT
NA	TRBV7-8	TRBD2	TRBJ2-7	CASSLGGGATYEQYF	TGTGCCAGCAGCTTAGGGGGGGGAGCAACCTACGAGCAGTACTTC
many	TRBV28	TRBD1	TRBJ2-7	CASSRRQGASYEQYF	TGTGCCAGCAGTCGCCGACAGGGCGCCTCCTACGAGCAGTACTTC
NA	TRBV29-1	TRBD2	TRBJ2-3	CSVEDRGGAVDTQYF	TGCAGCGTTGAAGATCGCGGGGGGGCCGTCGATACGCAGTATTTT
NA	TRBV6-2/TRBV6-3	NA	TRBJ1-5	CASSYSLTRFNQPQHF	TGTGCCAGCAGTTACTCTTTGACACGCTTCAATCAGCCCCAGCATTTT
few	TRBV10-3	NA	TRBJ2-2	CASNAGTANTGELFF	TGTGCCAGCAACGCCGGGACGGCGAACACCGGGGAGCTGTTTTTT
few	TRBV6-2/TRBV6-3	NA	TRBJ2-5	CASRETGAETQYF	TGTGCCAGCAGAGAGACAGGAGCAGAGACCCAGTACTTC
few	TRBV5-6	NA	TRBJ1-1	CASSRLALSTEAFF	TGTGCCAGCAGCCGGCTGGCCCTGAGTACTGAAGCTTTCTTT
NA	TRBV20-1	TRBD1	TRBJ2-7	CSASGGTGLSYEQYF	TGCAGTGCTAGTGGCGGGACAGGCCTCTCCTACGAGCAGTACTTC
once	TRBV3-1	NA	TRBJ2-3	CASSQVALATTDPQYF	TGTGCCAGCAGCCAAGTGGCTCTAGCGACCACAGATCCGCAGTATTTT
NA	TRBV5-4	TRBD1	TRBJ1-1	CAATRWGTENTEAFF	TGTGCCGCAACCAGGTGGGGGACAGAGAACACTGAAGCTTTCTTT
once	TRBV6-5	NA	TRBJ2-1	CASSPGRVYSSVHIEQFF	TGTGCCAGCAGCCCCGGCAGGGTCTACTCATCGGTACACATTGAGCAGTTCTTC
many	TRBV30	TRBD1	TRBJ2-5	CASTGGQETQYF	TGTGCCTCGACAGGGGGCCAAGAGACCCAGTACTTC
NA	TRBV6-5	NA	TRBJ1-2	CASSYSSVHYGYTF	TGTGCCAGCAGTTACTCGTCCGTGCACTATGGCTACACCTTC
few	TRBV6-5	TRBD2	TRBJ2-1	CASSPTSGNNDEQFF	TGTGCCAGCAGTCCGACTAGCGGGAATAACGATGAGCAGTTCTTC
many	TRBV4-3	NA	TRBJ2-7	CASSQEVGYEQYF	TGCGCCAGCAGCCAAGAGGTCGGATACGAGCAGTACTTC
NA	TRBV27	NA	TRBJ2-1	CASKGGGLNEQFF	TGTGCCAGCAAGGGTGGGGGGCTAAATGAGCAGTTCTTC
NA	TRBV27	NA	TRBJ1-5	CASSLGSGLDNQPQHF	TGTGCCAGCAGTTTAGGTTCAGGGTTGGACAATCAGCCCCAGCATTTT
few	TRBV4-3	NA	TRBJ2-7	CASSPEVWPLPYEQYF	TGCGCCAGCAGCCCCGAAGTGTGGCCGCTCCCCTACGAGCAGTACTTC
NA	TRBV4-3	NA	TRBJ2-7	CASSQAKGRTYEQYF	TGCGCCAGCAGCCAGGCTAAGGGCAGAACCTACGAGCAGTACTTC
few	TRBV4-1	NA	TRBJ2-3	CASSQESRTTDTQYF	TGCGCCAGCAGCCAAGAAAGCCGGACCACAGATACGCAGTATTTT
many	TRBV5-6	TRBD1	TRBJ2-5	CASSWGQLEETQYF	TGTGCCAGCAGCTGGGGACAGCTCGAAGAGACCCAGTACTTC
NA	TRBV7-9	NA	TRBJ1-1	CASSEPEAFF	TGTGCCAGCAGCGAACCTGAAGCTTTCTTT
NA	TRBV4-3	NA	TRBJ2-3	CASSQESMGRVTDTQYF	TGCGCCAGCAGCCAAGAAAGTATGGGGCGGGTTACAGATACGCAGTATTTT
NA	TRBV7-6	TRBD1	TRBJ2-7	CASSLGLETGVGEQYF	TGTGCCAGCAGCTTAGGTCTGGAGACAGGGGTGGGCGAGCAGTACTTC
NA	TRBV11-2	NA	TRBJ2-3	CASSLIIVSTDTQYF	TGTGCCAGCAGCTTAATCATCGTCAGCACAGATACGCAGTATTTT